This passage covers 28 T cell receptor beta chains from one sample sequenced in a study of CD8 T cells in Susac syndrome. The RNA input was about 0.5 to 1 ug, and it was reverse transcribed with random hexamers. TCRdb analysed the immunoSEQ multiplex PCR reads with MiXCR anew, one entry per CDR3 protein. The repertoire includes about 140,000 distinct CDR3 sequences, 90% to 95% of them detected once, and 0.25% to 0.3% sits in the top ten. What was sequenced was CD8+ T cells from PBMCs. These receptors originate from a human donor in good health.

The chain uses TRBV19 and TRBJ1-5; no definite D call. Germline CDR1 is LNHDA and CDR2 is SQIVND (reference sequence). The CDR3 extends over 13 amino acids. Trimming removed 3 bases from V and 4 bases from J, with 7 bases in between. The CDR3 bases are TGTGCCAGTAGTATGGGCACGAATCAGCCCCAGCATTTT. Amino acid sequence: CASSMGTNQPQHF.

CDR3 protein: CASSLEGADEQYF. The CDR3 bases are TGTGCCAGCAGTTTAGAGGGGGCGGATGAGCAGTACTTC. V gene TRBV28 combines with J gene TRBJ2-7; TRBD1 agrees at 7 bases. The CDR3 is 13 amino acids. The ends lost 2 bases at V and 7 bases at J; junction bases unmatched: 5. CDR1 is MDHEN, CDR2 SYDVKM, per germline.

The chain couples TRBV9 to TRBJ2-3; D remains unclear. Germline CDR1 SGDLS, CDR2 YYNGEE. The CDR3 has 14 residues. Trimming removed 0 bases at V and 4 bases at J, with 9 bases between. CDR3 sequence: CASSVVVKSDTQYF. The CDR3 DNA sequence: TGTGCCAGCAGCGTAGTTGTGAAGTCAGATACGCAGTATTTT.

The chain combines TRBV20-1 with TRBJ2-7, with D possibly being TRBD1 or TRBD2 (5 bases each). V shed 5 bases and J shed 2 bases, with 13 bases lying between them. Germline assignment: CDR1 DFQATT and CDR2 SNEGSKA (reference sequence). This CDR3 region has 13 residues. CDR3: CSAGAGGAYEQYF. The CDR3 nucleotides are TGCAGTGCTGGGGCAGGAGGAGCCTACGAGCAGTACTTC.

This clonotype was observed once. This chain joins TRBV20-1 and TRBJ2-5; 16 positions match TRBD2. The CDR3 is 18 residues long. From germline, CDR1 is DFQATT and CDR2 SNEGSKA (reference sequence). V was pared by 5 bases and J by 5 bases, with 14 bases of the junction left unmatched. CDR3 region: CSAYDRGLAGGPRETQYF. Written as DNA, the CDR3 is TGCAGTGCTTACGACAGGGGACTAGCGGGAGGGCCTCGGGAGACCCAGTACTTC.

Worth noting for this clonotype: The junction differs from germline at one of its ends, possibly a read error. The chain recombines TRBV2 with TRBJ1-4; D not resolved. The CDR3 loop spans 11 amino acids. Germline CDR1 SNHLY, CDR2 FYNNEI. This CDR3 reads CASSGVFDILF. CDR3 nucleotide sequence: TGTGCCAGCAGTGGGGTATTCGACATTCTTTTT.

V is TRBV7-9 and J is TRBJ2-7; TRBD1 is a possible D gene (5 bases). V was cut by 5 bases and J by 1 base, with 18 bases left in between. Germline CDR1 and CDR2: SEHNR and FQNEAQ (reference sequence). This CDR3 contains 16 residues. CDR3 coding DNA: TGTGCCAGCAGCGACCTCGGGCAGGGTCCATCCTACGAGCAGTACTTC. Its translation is CASSDLGQGPSYEQYF.

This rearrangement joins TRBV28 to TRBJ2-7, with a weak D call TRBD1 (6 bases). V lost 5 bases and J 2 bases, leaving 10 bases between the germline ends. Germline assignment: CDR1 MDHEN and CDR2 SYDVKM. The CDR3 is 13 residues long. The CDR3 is CASSPRGAYEQYF. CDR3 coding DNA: TGTGCCAGCAGTCCCAGGGGAGCCTACGAGCAGTACTTC.

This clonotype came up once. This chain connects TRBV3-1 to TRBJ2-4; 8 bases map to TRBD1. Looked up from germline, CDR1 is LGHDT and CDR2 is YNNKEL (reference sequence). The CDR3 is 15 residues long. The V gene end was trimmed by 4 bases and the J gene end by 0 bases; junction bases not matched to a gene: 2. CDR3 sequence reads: CASSPGQEAKNIQYF. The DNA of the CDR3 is TGTGCCAGCAGCCCGGGACAGGAAGCCAAAAACATTCAGTACTTC.

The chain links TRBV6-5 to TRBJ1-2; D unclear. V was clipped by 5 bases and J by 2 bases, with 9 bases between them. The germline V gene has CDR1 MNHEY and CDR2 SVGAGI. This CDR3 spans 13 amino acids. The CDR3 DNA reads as TGTGCCAGCAGTAAGACCGAGAACTATGGCTACACCTTC. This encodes CASSKTENYGYTF.

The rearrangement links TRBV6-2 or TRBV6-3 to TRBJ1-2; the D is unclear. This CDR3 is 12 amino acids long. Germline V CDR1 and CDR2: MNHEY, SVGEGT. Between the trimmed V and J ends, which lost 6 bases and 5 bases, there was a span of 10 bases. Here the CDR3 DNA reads TGTGCCAGCAGAACGGACCGGTATGGCTACACCTTC. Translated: CASRTDRYGYTF.

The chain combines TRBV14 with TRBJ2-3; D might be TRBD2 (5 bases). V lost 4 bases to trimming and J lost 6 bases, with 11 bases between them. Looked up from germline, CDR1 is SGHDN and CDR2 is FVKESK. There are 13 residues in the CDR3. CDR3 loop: CASSLVPGDTQYF. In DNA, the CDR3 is TGTGCCAGCAGCCTGGTTCCGGGGGATACGCAGTATTTT.

The chain's CDR3 is CASSSECGSYNEQFF. CDR3 in DNA: TGCGCCAGCAGCTCCGAGTGTGGGTCCTACAATGAGCAGTTCTTC. The genes are TRBV5-1 and TRBJ2-1, with D uncertain. This CDR3 contains 15 residues. Germline CDR1 SGHRS, CDR2 YFSETQ. V was trimmed by 3 bases and J by 1 base, leaving 11 bases between them.

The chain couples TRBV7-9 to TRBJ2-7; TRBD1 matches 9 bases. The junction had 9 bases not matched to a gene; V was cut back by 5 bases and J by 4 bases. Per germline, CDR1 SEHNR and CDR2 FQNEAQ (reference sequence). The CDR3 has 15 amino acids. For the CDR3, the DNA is TGTGCCAGCAGCCTATTGGACAGGGGAAGTTACGAGCAGTACTTC. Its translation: CASSLLDRGSYEQYF.

The CDR3 here is CASSLAGGTLYEQYF. Written as DNA, the CDR3 is TGCGCCAGCAGCTTGGCCGGCGGGACTCTCTACGAGCAGTACTTC. J is TRBJ2-7 and V is TRBV5-1, with a tentative D call TRBD2 (6 bases). V dropped 0 bases and J dropped 3 bases, with 13 bases sitting between them. Germline-derived CDR1 and CDR2 are SGHRS and YFSETQ. This CDR3 has 15 residues.

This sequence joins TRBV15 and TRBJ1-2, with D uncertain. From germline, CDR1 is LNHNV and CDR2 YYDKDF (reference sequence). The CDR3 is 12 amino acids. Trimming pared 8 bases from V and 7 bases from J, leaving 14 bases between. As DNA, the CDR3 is TGTGCCACCCTAGGACCAGCTGGTGGCTACACCTTC. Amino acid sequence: CATLGPAGGYTF.

CDR3 DNA: TGTGCCAAGACGGAAGAGACCCAGTACTTC. Its translation is CAKTEETQYF. This sequence joins TRBV24-1 and TRBJ2-5; D not certain. The CDR3 extends over 10 amino acids. The germline V gene encodes CDR1 KGHDR and CDR2 SFDVKD. V was cut by 11 bases and J by 3 bases, with 6 bases left in between.

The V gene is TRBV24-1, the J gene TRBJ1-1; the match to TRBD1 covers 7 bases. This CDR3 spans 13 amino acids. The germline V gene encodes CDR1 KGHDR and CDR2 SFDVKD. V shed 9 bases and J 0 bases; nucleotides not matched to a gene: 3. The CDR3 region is CATGDSLNTEAFF. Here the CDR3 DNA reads TGTGCCACCGGGGACAGCCTGAACACTGAAGCTTTCTTT.

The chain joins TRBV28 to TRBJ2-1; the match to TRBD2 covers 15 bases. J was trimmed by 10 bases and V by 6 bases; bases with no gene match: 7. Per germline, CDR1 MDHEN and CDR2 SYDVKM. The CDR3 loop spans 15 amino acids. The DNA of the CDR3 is TGTGCCAGCAGAACGGGACTAGCGGGAGGCGGGGAGCAGTTCTTC. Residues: CASRTGLAGGGEQFF.

CDR3 sequence: CSVELLGRMEAFF. The CDR3 DNA is TGCAGCGTTGAATTGCTGGGGCGGATGGAAGCTTTCTTT. The V and J genes are TRBV29-1 and TRBJ1-1; TRBD1 might be the D (5 bases). Germline assignment: CDR1 SQVTM and CDR2 ANQGSEA. Trimming left V 2 bases short and J 8 bases short, with 15 bases between. CDR3 length: 13 residues.

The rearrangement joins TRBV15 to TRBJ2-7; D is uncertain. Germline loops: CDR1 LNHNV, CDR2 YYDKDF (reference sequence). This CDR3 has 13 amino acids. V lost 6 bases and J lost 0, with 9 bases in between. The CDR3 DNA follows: TGTGCCACCAGTGGGCTCGACTCCTACGAGCAGTACTTC. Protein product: CATSGLDSYEQYF.

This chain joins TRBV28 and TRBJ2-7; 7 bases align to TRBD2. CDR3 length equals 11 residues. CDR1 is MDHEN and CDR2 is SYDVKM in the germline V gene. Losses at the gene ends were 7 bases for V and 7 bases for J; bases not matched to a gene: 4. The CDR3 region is CASILGGEQYF. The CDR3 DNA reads TGTGCCAGCATCCTCGGGGGGGAGCAGTACTTC.

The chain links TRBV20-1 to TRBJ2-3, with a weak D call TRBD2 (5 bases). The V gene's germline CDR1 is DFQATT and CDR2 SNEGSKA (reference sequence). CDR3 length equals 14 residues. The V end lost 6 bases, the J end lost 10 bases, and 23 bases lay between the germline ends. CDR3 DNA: TGCAGTGCCGAACATGGACTCTCGGCCGGGGCGCAGTATTTT. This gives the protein CSAEHGLSAGAQYF.

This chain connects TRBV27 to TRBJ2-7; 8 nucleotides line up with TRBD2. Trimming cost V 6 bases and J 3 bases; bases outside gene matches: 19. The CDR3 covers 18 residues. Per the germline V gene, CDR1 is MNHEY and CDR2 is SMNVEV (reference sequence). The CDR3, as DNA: TGTGCCAGCAGCAACACTCGGGAGGGCCTGAAAAGTTTCTACGAGCAGTACTTC. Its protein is CASSNTREGLKSFYEQYF.

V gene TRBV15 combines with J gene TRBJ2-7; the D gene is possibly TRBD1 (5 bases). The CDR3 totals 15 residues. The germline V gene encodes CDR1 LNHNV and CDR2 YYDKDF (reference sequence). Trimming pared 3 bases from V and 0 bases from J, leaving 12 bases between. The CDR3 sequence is CATSSFMDNSYEQYF. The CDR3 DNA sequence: TGTGCCACCAGCAGCTTCATGGACAACTCCTACGAGCAGTACTTC. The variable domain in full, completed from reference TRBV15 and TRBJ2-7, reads DAMVIQNPRYQVTQFGKPVTLSCSQTLNHNVMYWYQQKSSQAPKLLFHYYDKDFNNEADTPDNFQSRRPNTSFCFLDIRSPGLGDTAMYLCATSSFMDNSYEQYFGPGTRLTVT.

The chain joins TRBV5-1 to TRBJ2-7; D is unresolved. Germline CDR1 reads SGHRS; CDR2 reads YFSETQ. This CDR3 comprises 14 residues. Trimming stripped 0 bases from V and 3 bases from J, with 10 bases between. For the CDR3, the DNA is TGCGCCAGCAGCTTGGGGCCGGAGCACTACGAGCAGTACTTC. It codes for CASSLGPEHYEQYF.

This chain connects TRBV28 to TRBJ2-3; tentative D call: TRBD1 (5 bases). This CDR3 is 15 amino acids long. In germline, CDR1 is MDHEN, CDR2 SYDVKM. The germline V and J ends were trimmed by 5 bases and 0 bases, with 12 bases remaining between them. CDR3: CASSKQEYSTDTQYF. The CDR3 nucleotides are TGTGCCAGCAGTAAACAGGAATATAGCACAGATACGCAGTATTTT.

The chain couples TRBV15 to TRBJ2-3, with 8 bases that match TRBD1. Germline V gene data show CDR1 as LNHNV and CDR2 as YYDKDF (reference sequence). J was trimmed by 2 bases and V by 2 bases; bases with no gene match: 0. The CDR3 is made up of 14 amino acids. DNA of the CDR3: TGTGCCACCAGCAGACAGGGGGCCACAGATACGCAGTATTTT. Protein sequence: CATSRQGATDTQYF.